This is a list of T cell receptor beta chains from one sample in a study of T cell repertoires in cytomegalovirus infection. TCRdb re-derived calls from the reads in MiXCR, one entry per CDR3 protein. Of roughly 800,000 distinct CDR3 sequences listed, around 29% are singletons. The antigens these receptors bind are not known. Sequenced here: cultured CD8+ T cells from PBMCs, sampled from culture after CMV antigen stimulation. Receptor source: a human donor in good health (CMV status not recorded). Some clones in this sample may be carry-over from other donors' samples. The CDR3 runs from the conserved cysteine through the conserved F or W. The D gene is left open where the match is weak. Clone sizes are given selectively: once, few, many, or a class where the clone is expanded.

V gene: TRBV15
J gene: TRBJ2-7
D gene: TRBD1
clone size: -
CDR3 length: 15
CDR3 DNA: TGTGCCACCAGCAGAGACTTGGGACAGAAATACGAGCAGTACTTC
CDR3 protein: CATSRDLGQKYEQYF

V gene: TRBV7-9
J gene: TRBJ2-1
D gene: -
clone size: few
CDR3 length: 16
CDR3 DNA: TGTGCCAGCAGCTTAGGTGGGCGGGGTTCCTACAATGAGCAGTTCTTC
CDR3 protein: CASSLGGRGSYNEQFF

V gene: TRBV19
J gene: TRBJ2-1
D gene: TRBD1
clone size: few
CDR3 length: 14
CDR3 DNA: TGTGCCAGTACTACGACAGGGGAGGCGGATGAGCAGTTCTTC
CDR3 protein: CASTTTGEADEQFF

V gene: TRBV6-2/TRBV6-3
J gene: TRBJ1-6
D gene: -
clone size: -
CDR3 length: 14
CDR3 DNA: TGTGCCAGCAGTTACTGGGCAGAGGGTTCACCCCTCCACTTT
CDR3 protein: CASSYWAEGSPLHF

V gene: TRBV6-1
J gene: TRBJ2-5
D gene: -
clone size: -
CDR3 length: 15
CDR3 DNA: TGTGCCAGCAGTGAAGGGACATATCCTCAAGAGACCCAGTACTTC
CDR3 protein: CASSEGTYPQETQYF

V gene: TRBV6-2/TRBV6-3
J gene: TRBJ1-1
D gene: TRBD1
clone size: few
CDR3 length: 14
CDR3 DNA: TGTGCCAGCAGAGAGGGACAGGGGTTTTCTGAAGCTTTCTTT
CDR3 protein: CASREGQGFSEAFF

V gene: TRBV11-2
J gene: TRBJ2-5
D gene: -
clone size: few
CDR3 length: 13
CDR3 DNA: TGTGCCAGCAGCCCAAGACAGATAGAGACCCAGTACTTC
CDR3 protein: CASSPRQIETQYF

V gene: TRBV6-6
J gene: TRBJ1-5
D gene: TRBD1
clone size: -
CDR3 length: 16
CDR3 DNA: TGTGCCAGCAGTACTGGGACAGGGATTAGCAATCAGCCCCAGCATTTT
CDR3 protein: CASSTGTGISNQPQHF

V gene: TRBV7-9
J gene: TRBJ1-1
D gene: -
clone size: few
CDR3 length: 12
CDR3 DNA: TGTGCCAGCAGCGGGGACCCCCCTGAAGCTTTCTTT
CDR3 protein: CASSGDPPEAFF

V gene: TRBV19
J gene: TRBJ1-5
D gene: -
clone size: -
CDR3 length: 16
CDR3 DNA: TGTGCCAGTAGTATAGCCGTCCGGGACACCCAGCGGCCCCAGCATTTT
CDR3 protein: CASSIAVRDTQRPQHF

V gene: TRBV6-1
J gene: TRBJ2-1
D gene: TRBD2
clone size: -
CDR3 length: 16
CDR3 DNA: TGTGCCAGCAGTGGACTAGCAGGGAGCTCCTACAATGAGCAGTTCTTC
CDR3 protein: CASSGLAGSSYNEQFF

V gene: TRBV5-8
J gene: TRBJ1-1
D gene: -
clone size: -
CDR3 length: 16
CDR3 DNA: TGTGCCAGCAGCGAAACACCCCCTCGACTGCCCACTGAAGCTTTCTTT
CDR3 protein: CASSETPPRLPTEAFF

V gene: TRBV7-2
J gene: TRBJ1-6
D gene: -
clone size: -
CDR3 length: 16
CDR3 DNA: TGTGCCAGCAGTCCACCCCGGCACAGGGTAAATTCACCCCTCCACTTT
CDR3 protein: CASSPPRHRVNSPLHF

V gene: TRBV7-9
J gene: TRBJ2-1
D gene: -
clone size: -
CDR3 length: 12
CDR3 DNA: TGTGCCAGCAGTGATGGAGCCGCTACGCAGTTCTTC
CDR3 protein: CASSDGAATQFF

V gene: TRBV5-4
J gene: TRBJ2-1
D gene: -
clone size: -
CDR3 length: 15
CDR3 DNA: TGTGCCAGCAGCTTGGAACGGGGGAGAAACAATGAGCAGTTCTTC
CDR3 protein: CASSLERGRNNEQFF

V gene: TRBV2
J gene: TRBJ2-7
D gene: TRBD1
clone size: once
CDR3 length: 15
CDR3 DNA: TGTGCCAGCAGTGGATGGGACAGGGGCGACGACGAGCAGTACTTC
CDR3 protein: CASSGWDRGDDEQYF

V gene: TRBV6-5
J gene: TRBJ1-1
D gene: -
clone size: few
CDR3 length: 16
CDR3 DNA: TGTGCCAGCAGTTACTCGGAGGTTTTCAGGGGTACTGAAGCTTTCTTT
CDR3 protein: CASSYSEVFRGTEAFF

V gene: TRBV28
J gene: TRBJ2-5
D gene: -
clone size: few
CDR3 length: 15
CDR3 DNA: TGTGCCAGCAGTTTGGGCCCCCGAGGGCAAGAGACCCAGTACTTC
CDR3 protein: CASSLGPRGQETQYF

V gene: TRBV7-2
J gene: TRBJ1-5
D gene: -
clone size: many
CDR3 length: 16
CDR3 DNA: TGTGCCAGCAGATACACCGGGACATTTAGCAATCAGCCCCAGCATTTT
CDR3 protein: CASRYTGTFSNQPQHF

V gene: TRBV7-9
J gene: TRBJ1-1
D gene: -
clone size: many
CDR3 length: 11
CDR3 DNA: TGTGCCAGCGAGCAGAGGGACGAAGCTTTCTTT
CDR3 protein: CASEQRDEAFF

V gene: TRBV27
J gene: TRBJ1-3
D gene: TRBD1
clone size: many
CDR3 length: 15
CDR3 DNA: TGTGCCAGCAGTTCGGACAGGGGCACTGGAAACACCATATATTTT
CDR3 protein: CASSSDRGTGNTIYF

V gene: TRBV14
J gene: TRBJ1-2
D gene: -
clone size: -
CDR3 length: 14
CDR3 DNA: TGTGCCAGCAGCCAAGAAGCGACAGCCTATGGCTACACCTTC
CDR3 protein: CASSQEATAYGYTF

V gene: TRBV12-3/TRBV12-4
J gene: TRBJ2-1
D gene: TRBD2
clone size: -
CDR3 length: 19
CDR3 DNA: TGTGCCAGCAGTTTCCGCAGGACTAGCGGGGTTAGCTCCTACAATGAGCAGTTCTTC
CDR3 protein: CASSFRRTSGVSSYNEQFF

V gene: TRBV5-1
J gene: TRBJ1-5
D gene: TRBD1
clone size: few
CDR3 length: 15
CDR3 DNA: TGCGCCGAAGGACAGGGCCCTCCGTACAATCAGCCCCAGCATTTT
CDR3 protein: CAEGQGPPYNQPQHF

V gene: TRBV7-8
J gene: TRBJ2-5
D gene: -
clone size: many
CDR3 length: 15
CDR3 DNA: TGTGCCAGTATACAGGGAGAAGGGTACCAAGAGACCCAGTACTTC
CDR3 protein: CASIQGEGYQETQYF

V gene: TRBV19
J gene: TRBJ2-3
D gene: TRBD1
clone size: few
CDR3 length: 15
CDR3 DNA: TGTGCCAGTAGTACCAGGGGGCGCACCACAGATACGCAGTATTTT
CDR3 protein: CASSTRGRTTDTQYF

V gene: TRBV14
J gene: TRBJ2-4
D gene: TRBD1
clone size: -
CDR3 length: 14
CDR3 DNA: TGTGCCAGCAGCCATACAGGGGGCCGGAACATTCAGTACTTC
CDR3 protein: CASSHTGGRNIQYF

V gene: TRBV12-3/TRBV12-4
J gene: TRBJ1-3
D gene: -
clone size: -
CDR3 length: 16
CDR3 DNA: TGTGCCAGCAGCATACCAACTGACATCTCTGGAAACACCATATATTTT
CDR3 protein: CASSIPTDISGNTIYF

V gene: TRBV19
J gene: TRBJ1-1
D gene: -
clone size: few
CDR3 length: 13
CDR3 DNA: TGTGCCAGTAGTAATAAGGGGGACACTGAAGCTTTCTTT
CDR3 protein: CASSNKGDTEAFF

V gene: TRBV7-9
J gene: TRBJ2-5
D gene: TRBD1
clone size: once
CDR3 length: 14
CDR3 DNA: TGTGCCAGCAGCTCCCGGGACAGGGTCGGGACCCAGTACTTC
CDR3 protein: CASSSRDRVGTQYF

V gene: TRBV7-9
J gene: TRBJ2-1
D gene: TRBD2
clone size: few
CDR3 length: 14
CDR3 DNA: TGTGCCAGCAGCGGGAAGCGGGGTGTCAATGAGCAGTTCTTC
CDR3 protein: CASSGKRGVNEQFF

V gene: TRBV4-1
J gene: TRBJ2-1
D gene: -
clone size: -
CDR3 length: 15
CDR3 DNA: TGCGCCAGCAGCCAAGATCGGGGCTCTAACAATGAGCAGTTCTTC
CDR3 protein: CASSQDRGSNNEQFF

V gene: TRBV7-6
J gene: TRBJ2-1
D gene: TRBD1
clone size: many
CDR3 length: 13
CDR3 DNA: TGTGCCAGCAGCCAACAGGGGGCGGATGAGCAGTTCTTC
CDR3 protein: CASSQQGADEQFF

V gene: TRBV19
J gene: TRBJ2-1
D gene: TRBD2
clone size: -
CDR3 length: 15
CDR3 DNA: TGTGCCAGTAGTGTTCCTAGCGGGGGTTACAGTGAGCAGTTCTTC
CDR3 protein: CASSVPSGGYSEQFF

V gene: TRBV7-9
J gene: TRBJ2-6
D gene: TRBD1
clone size: -
CDR3 length: 17
CDR3 DNA: TGTGCCAGCAGCTTAGCACAGGGGGCGTACGGGGCCAACGTCCTGACTTTC
CDR3 protein: CASSLAQGAYGANVLTF